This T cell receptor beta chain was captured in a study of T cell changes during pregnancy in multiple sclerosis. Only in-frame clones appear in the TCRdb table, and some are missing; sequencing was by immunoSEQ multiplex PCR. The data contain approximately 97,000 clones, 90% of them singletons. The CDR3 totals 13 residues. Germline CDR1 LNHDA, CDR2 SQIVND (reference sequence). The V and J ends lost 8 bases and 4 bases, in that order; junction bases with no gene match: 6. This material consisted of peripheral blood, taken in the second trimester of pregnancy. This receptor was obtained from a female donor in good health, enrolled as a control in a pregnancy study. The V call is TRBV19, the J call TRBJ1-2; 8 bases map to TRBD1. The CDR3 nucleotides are TGTGCCAGTGGACCAGGGGGCGGCTATGGCTACACCTTC. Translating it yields CASGPGGGYGYTF.